The present TCR beta chain was sequenced within a study of cytomegalovirus exposure and HLA in healthy donors. Study at large: One earlier analysis, a look at approximately 180 million T cells, found some 100 million unique TCR beta sequences. Whole-study results and caveats: Associated with HLA alleles at 0.05 false discovery rate in a later analysis were approximately 17,000 TCR beta sequences. Productive rates of about 87% or about 30% were seen for most TCR beta V segments in an earlier analysis.

Primers included in the PCR were 60 Vbeta and 13 Jbeta primers. Libraries were prepared by immunoSEQ multiplex PCR; TCRdb keeps only in-frame clonotypes and omits some of them. The sample has about 150,000 clones, roughly 66% seen once. With respect to this clone: The antigen is not known. Other DNA sequences from this sample encode an identical CDR3 as well.

Germline CDR1 is LGHNA and CDR2 is YNFKEQ. V trimming: 3 bases; J trimming: 2 bases; junction bases outside the gene matches: 2. CDR3 length: 16 residues. The V and J genes are TRBV4-2 and TRBJ2-3; TRBD2 matches 13 bases. Sequences were obtained from PBMCs. This clonotype was obtained from a young woman in good health and CMV-seronegative. CDR3: CASSQTSGGTTDTQYF. The CDR3 nucleotides are TGTGCCAGCAGCCAGACTAGCGGGGGGACCACAGATACGCAGTATTTT.